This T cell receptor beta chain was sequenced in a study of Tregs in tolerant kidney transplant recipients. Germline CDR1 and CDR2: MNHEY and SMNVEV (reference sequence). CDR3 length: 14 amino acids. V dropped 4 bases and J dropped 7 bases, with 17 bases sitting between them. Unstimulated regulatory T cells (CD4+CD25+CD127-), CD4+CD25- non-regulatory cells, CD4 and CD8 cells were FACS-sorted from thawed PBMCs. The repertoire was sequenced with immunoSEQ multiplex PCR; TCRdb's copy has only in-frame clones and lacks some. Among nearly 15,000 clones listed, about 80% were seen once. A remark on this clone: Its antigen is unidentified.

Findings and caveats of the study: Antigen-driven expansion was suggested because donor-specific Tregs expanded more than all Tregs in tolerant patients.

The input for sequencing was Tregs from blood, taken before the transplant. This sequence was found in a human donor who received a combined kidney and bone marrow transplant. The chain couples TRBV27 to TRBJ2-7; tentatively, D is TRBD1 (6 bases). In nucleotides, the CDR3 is TGTGCCAGCAGTTCCCCGACAGGACTTGGGGAGCAGTACTTC. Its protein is CASSSPTGLGEQYF.